The 5 T cell receptor beta chains below all came from one sample that was sequenced in a study of cytomegalovirus exposure and HLA in healthy donors. TCRdb keeps only in-frame clones here, not all; method: immunoSEQ multiplex PCR. The table shows approximately 70,000 clones, with 85% to 95% occurring only once. What was sequenced was PBMCs. These receptors were collected from a woman between 18 and 30 years old in good health and CMV-seropositive.

V is TRBV9 and J is TRBJ2-4; D may be TRBD1 (6 bases). The CDR3 is made up of 19 amino acids. Germline assignment: CDR1 SGDLS and CDR2 YYNGEE. Between the trimmed V and J ends, which lost 3 bases and 0 bases, there was a span of 22 bases. DNA for the CDR3: TGTGCCAGCAGCGCCAGCCCTCAGGGGTTAGGTCTAGCCAAAAACATTCAGTACTTC. Translating it yields CASSASPQGLGLAKNIQYF.

This chain uses TRBV2 with TRBJ1-2; the match to TRBD1 covers 7 bases. The CDR3 spans 14 residues. Germline loops: CDR1 SNHLY, CDR2 FYNNEI. V trimming: 7 bases; J trimming: 7 bases; junction bases outside the gene matches: 12. CDR3 sequence (DNA): TGTGCCAGCACCCCAGAACAGGGGCCTGGTGGCTACACCTTC. Its protein is CASTPEQGPGGYTF. Full variable domain (outside the CDR3, taken from reference TRBV2 and TRBJ1-2): EPEVTQTPSHQVTQMGQEVILRCVPISNHLYFYWYRQILGQKVEFLVSFYNNEISEKSEIFDDQFSVERPDGSNFTLKIRSTKLEDSAMYFCASTPEQGPGGYTFGSGTRLTVV.

The chain combines TRBV5-1 with TRBJ2-3, with D unresolved. There are 14 residues in the CDR3. The V end lost 0 bases, the J end lost 2 bases, and 7 bases lay between the germline ends. Germline V gives CDR1 SGHRS, CDR2 YFSETQ. In nucleotides, the CDR3 is TGCGCCAGCAGCTTGGGCAGAAACACAGATACGCAGTATTTT. It yields the protein CASSLGRNTDTQYF. Combining the CDR3 with reference TRBV5-1 and TRBJ2-3 gives the whole variable domain KAGVTQTPRYLIKTRGQQVTLSCSPISGHRSVSWYQQTPGQGLQFLFEYFSETQRNKGNFPGRFSGRQFSNSRSEMNVSTLELGDSALYLCASSLGRNTDTQYFGPGTRLTVL.

V gene TRBV4-2 combines with J gene TRBJ1-4, with TRBD1 matching over 7 bases. V was clipped by 1 base and J by 8 bases; unmatched bases: 7. The CDR3 is 15 residues long. From germline, CDR1 is LGHNA and CDR2 YNFKEQ. CDR3 nucleotides: TGTGCCAGCAGCCAAGGACAGGGCGAGGGGGAAAAACTGTTTTTT. Translated: CASSQGQGEGEKLFF.

The gene calls are TRBV4-1 and TRBJ2-4; 10 bases agree with TRBD1. The CDR3 totals 16 residues. Germline values: CDR1 MGHRA, CDR2 YSYEKL. Losses at the gene ends were 2 bases for V and 13 bases for J; bases not matched to a gene: 14. The CDR3 DNA reads TGCGCCAGCAGCCAATTGACAGGGGGCGGCGGGACCTTACAGTACTTC. It encodes CASSQLTGGGGTLQYF.